These 5 T cell receptor beta chains originate from one sample sequenced in a study of blood T cells in healthy people across ages. Together with a sample-barcoded 5' primer, a J-beta primer mix was included in a second PCR lasting about 6 to 12 cycles. In TCRdb, the 5' RACE reads were re-called with MiXCR into one record per CDR3 protein. The sample includes more than 750,000 distinct CDR3 sequences, 25% to 35% of them seen just once. The sample also formed part of further work on T cells of mothers and their children.

Sequencing input: blood. These receptors all stem from a woman between 35 and 50 years old in good health.

Notes on this clonotype: Possible read error: a much larger clone is one base away. V is TRBV6-1 and J is TRBJ2-7; D remains unclear. Germline V lookup: CDR1 MNHNS, CDR2 SASEGT. This CDR3 is built from 14 residues. This CDR3 reads CASSENDRGYEQHF. CDR3 bases: TGTGCCAGCAGTGAAAACGATCGCGGCTACGAGCAGCACTTC.

This clonotype was seen a handful of times. V and J are TRBV6-5 and TRBJ1-5; 9 positions agree with TRBD1. From germline, CDR1 is MNHEY and CDR2 SVGAGI. V dropped 7 bases and J dropped 2; count of bases not matched to a gene: 24. This CDR3 region has 21 residues. The CDR3: CASTVTMVSRTGVGRNQPQHF. CDR3 DNA: TGTGCCAGCACAGTTACCATGGTTAGCAGGACAGGGGTGGGTCGCAATCAGCCCCAGCATTTT.

Of note for this clonotype: A single base separates this from a much larger clone, so it may be a read error. The chain links TRBV2 to TRBJ2-5, with D uncertain. V lost 7 bases and J lost 11, with 17 bases in between. Germline V gives CDR1 SNHLY, CDR2 FYNNEI. This CDR3 is built from 12 residues. CDR3 sequence: CASTEKYNEQYF. Here the CDR3 DNA reads TGTGCCAGCACCGAAAAATACAATGAGCAGTACTTC.

The sample holds many counts of this clonotype. The J gene is TRBJ2-7, the V gene TRBV12-3 or TRBV12-4; D might be TRBD1 (6 bases). V was shortened by 3 bases and J by 1 base, with 16 bases between the two germline ends. The CDR3 extends over 16 amino acids. The CDR3 DNA is TGTGCCAGCAGTTTGAGCCAGGGGCGAGGGTCCTACGAGCAGTACTTC. It encodes CASSLSQGRGSYEQYF.

V usage is TRBV7-8 and J usage is TRBJ1-1; 7 bases fit TRBD1. This CDR3 region has 14 residues. Trimming took 5 bases from V and 7 from J; bases not matched to a gene: 10. CDR1 SGHVS and CDR2 FQNEAQ come from the germline V gene. The CDR3 region has the DNA TGTGCCAGCAGCACCCGGGACAGCCGGATTGAAGCTTTCTTT. Translating it yields CASSTRDSRIEAFF.